Here is one T cell receptor (beta chain) with its context. Its antigen is currently not known. At one boundary the junction diverges from the germline segment, which might be a read error. Without any cell sorting, total RNA and DNA were extracted together from about 19-30 mg of bulk tissue using the AllPrep DNA/RNA mini kit. Five patients with histopathologically diagnosed primary liver carcinoma underwent surgical resection in China between November 2015 and 2016. At the time of sampling, the patients had chronic HBV infection and had not received any treatment. Each tumor was sampled at five spatially separated regions: the tumor centre plus the superior, inferior, left-lateral and right-lateral poles. Histological examination found more than 80% viable tumor cells in every tumor sample. Fresh tumor and adjacent tissue pieces were bisected, with one half stored in RNAlater at -80 degrees C and the other half sent for histology.

This entry comes from a study of tumor-infiltrating lymphocytes in primary liver carcinoma (TCRdb year 2017). General notes on the study: The five patients, three men and two women aged 30 to 69 years, had hepatocellular carcinoma (four) or combined HCC and intrahepatic cholangiocarcinoma (one). The five patients had tumors of stage T1-T3 N0M0, with maximum diameters ranging from about 4.2 to 10 cm. Each sample produced roughly 3.5 to 7.13 million productive TCRbeta reads, and read depth showed no significant difference between tissue types. For each liver tumor, the study sampled five regions along with adjacent normal tissue and blood, and applied TCRbeta repertoire sequencing, expression microarrays and whole-exome sequencing. A total of roughly 35 specimens from 5 patients, comprising some 25 tumor regions, 5 adjacent noncancerous liver tissues and 5 peripheral blood samples, were covered by TCRbeta repertoire sequencing. The roughly 27 tumor region samples were profiled with Agilent mRNA microarrays so that TCRbeta repertoire diversity could be related to the local molecular phenotype. Reproducibility between technical replicate repertoires was high, with correlation coefficients above 0.95 and mean shared-clone rates roughly 0.86.

The CDR3 numbers 16 residues from cysteine through phenylalanine. The CDR3 DNA has 48 bases and is translated from base 1. Per the germline V gene, MNHEY is the CDR1 and SVGEGT is the CDR2. Starting from about 550 ng total RNA, TCRbeta-specific cDNA was produced by reverse transcription with a constant-region primer and ProtoScript II reverse transcriptase. Construction of the TCRbeta libraries relied on three nested rounds of multiplex PCR, following a slightly modified ARM-PCR procedure. Multiplex TRBV1-TRBV30 forward primers and a Cbeta reverse primer were used in the first two PCR rounds, each of which was run for approximately 9 cycles. Sample barcodes and Illumina adapters were attached in a final 25-cycle PCR using Deep VentR polymerase. Before sequencing, amplicons of 200-500 bp were gel-purified using a QIAquick gel extraction kit. An Illumina HiSeq 2500 was used to sequence the TCRbeta amplicons, generating 250-bp paired-end reads. Under the source paper's analysis protocol: Quality trimming of reads was performed with Trimmomatic v0.33, and paired reads were merged with FLASH v1.2.11 so that full CDR3 sequences could be recovered. V, D and J germline segments were assigned to the rearranged TCRbeta sequences using MiGEC v1.2.1b. Clonotype statistics, along with Shannon-Wiener diversity indices, were calculated using VDJtools v1.0.0. To reduce sampling bias, subsequent analyses other than the diversity analysis used only the 250 most abundant clonotypes in each sample. TCRdb handled the public reads itself, with Q25 trimming in fastp and clone calling in MiXCR, and kept productive beta chains. Here each entry gathers all rows of one CDR3 protein and keeps the most common genes and DNA. What appears here as the V and J calls and clone size reflects TCRdb's work, not the paper's. The sample table shows 99,000 or so distinct CDR3 sequences, and approximately 80% are seen once. Clones ranked in the top ten supply approximately 21% of the sample.

The study at large found these results: The top 250 clones made up a significantly larger repertoire fraction in tumors than in blood (p = 0.039). Consistent with antigen-driven expansion, pairs of tumor regions showed higher repertoire overlap (mean roughly 35%) than either tumor-adjacent pairs (about 17%) or tumor-blood pairs (roughly 14%). Bulk unsorted samples precluded comparing CD4+ and CD8+ T cell repertoires. With just four or five patients in the study, the authors point out that the findings should be validated in a larger study. Just about 7.5-24% of top clones turned up in all five regions of a tumor, which suggests spatial heterogeneity among tumor-infiltrating T cells. Only the TCR beta chain was sequenced, which likely underestimates true repertoire diversity because unpaired alpha chains were not captured.

The chain links TRBV6-2 or TRBV6-3 with TRBJ2-3; the D gene lacks a confident call. The source is a man between 35 and 55 years old with primary liver carcinoma and hepatitis B virus infection. The specimen sequenced was liver tumor tissue from sampling region 3. The cell subset or site label for this specimen denotes: tumor region T3, left-lateral pole. The sequence in DNA is TGTGCCAGCAGTTACGGGGTGTCCAGGAGTGATGATATGCAGTATTTT. The resulting protein is CASSYGVSRSDDMQYF.